This record concerns one T cell receptor beta chain sequence. Patients from Seattle were sampled longitudinally, starting during active infection. This entry belongs to a study of blood T cell repertoires in COVID-19. At the level of the study: Donors in the United States, Italy and Spain gave samples during acute or convalescent COVID-19. PBMCs, B-cell-depleted T cells, or T cells provided the cDNA or gDNA that made up the material.

How the authors handled the data: Amplification of reference gene primers was used by the study to estimate nucleated cell counts. The table came from immunoSEQ multiplex PCR; TCRdb's copy has only in-frame clones and leaves some out. That table is the source of V, J and clone size, and D and trimming were worked out from the DNA. This table holds 300,000 to 350,000 clones, 87% found once. This TCR came from a woman aged 45-65 years with COVID-19, enrolled during active disease. The specimen sequenced was peripheral blood.

This chain's CDR3 is CSATRDNEQFF. The CDR3 coding sequence is TGCAGTGCAACTAGAGACAATGAGCAGTTCTTC. The chain joins TRBV20-1 to TRBJ2-1, with a possible D match to TRBD2 (5 bases). This CDR3 comprises 11 residues. V was shortened by 6 bases and J by 5 bases, with 8 bases between the two germline ends. Per the germline V gene, CDR1 is DFQATT and CDR2 is SNEGSKA (reference sequence).